This passage covers 13 T cell receptor beta chains from one sample sequenced in a study of blood T cell repertoires in COVID-19 (dated by TCRdb to 2018 to 2021). The library was obtained by the immunoSEQ multiplex PCR assay. In its TCRdb copy, this immuneACCESS table keeps in-frame sequences only and misses some clones. Where compared with another copy, unresolved V genes explain less than half of these, and the others have no known cause. This sample is represented by a few hundred thousand clones; roughly 90% of them were singletons. Of the sample, roughly 0.87% falls within the top ten clones. The sequencing input was peripheral blood. The origin of the receptors is a young man with COVID-19, enrolled during active disease.

The chain recombines TRBV30 with TRBJ2-3; D may be TRBD2 (5 bases). V dropped 2 bases and J dropped 5 bases, with 14 bases sitting between them. The CDR3 consists of 14 residues. From germline, CDR1 is GTSNPN and CDR2 SVGIG (reference sequence). CDR3 residues: CAWSKWEQVDTQYF. For the CDR3, the DNA is TGTGCCTGGAGTAAGTGGGAGCAGGTAGATACGCAGTATTTT. The full variable domain, completed using reference TRBV30 and TRBJ2-3, is SQTIHQWPATLVQPVGSPLSLECTVEGTSNPNLYWYRQAAGRGLQLLFYSVGIGQISSEVPQNLSASRPQDRQFILSSKKLLLSDSGFYLCAWSKWEQVDTQYFGPGTRLTVL.

This chain links TRBV5-6 with TRBJ1-2; D possibly corresponds to TRBD1 (5 bases). Per germline, CDR1 SGHDT and CDR2 YYEEEE. CDR3 size: 13 residues. V shed 6 bases and J shed 6 bases, with 15 bases lying between them. DNA for the CDR3: TGTGCCAGCAACAAACAGGTCCAGGATGGCTACACCTTC. This translates into CASNKQVQDGYTF.

The chain recombines TRBV12-3 or TRBV12-4 with TRBJ1-5; no clear D. The CDR3 runs to 11 residues. Deletions cut 3 bases from V and 10 bases from J, with 7 bases between. The CDR3 here is CASSLAGPQHF. CDR3 coding DNA: TGTGCCAGCAGTTTGGCGGGCCCCCAGCATTTT.

V gene TRBV3-1 (or the pseudogene TRBV3-2) combines with J gene TRBJ2-3, with a possible D match to TRBD2 (6 bases). This CDR3 has 15 amino acids. Trimming removed 0 bases at V and 3 bases at J, with 10 bases between. In germline, CDR1 is LGHDT, CDR2 YNNKEL (reference sequence). CDR3 in amino acids: CASSQELARTDTQYF. The CDR3, as DNA: TGTGCCAGCAGCCAAGAACTAGCAAGGACAGATACGCAGTATTTT.

This clone was observed a single time. CDR3 loop: CARAKWADGYTF. The CDR3, as DNA: TGTGCCAGGGCGAAGTGGGCCGACGGCTACACCTTC. V gene TRBV19 combines with J gene TRBJ1-2; D is unclear. The CDR3 extends over 12 amino acids. Germline V lookup: CDR1 LNHDA, CDR2 SQIVND (reference sequence). The V and J ends lost 9 bases and 8 bases respectively, with 16 bases between them.

In this sample, this clone turned up once. The chain recombines TRBV4-2 with TRBJ2-3; D unresolved. The germline V gene encodes CDR1 LGHNA and CDR2 YNFKEQ. The germline V and J ends were trimmed by 2 bases and 5 bases, with 14 bases remaining between them. The CDR3 consists of 15 residues. The CDR3 is CASSQRVNSGDTQYF. CDR3 nucleotides: TGTGCCAGCAGCCAACGAGTGAATTCGGGAGATACGCAGTATTTT.

V and J are TRBV10-1 and TRBJ1-2; a possible D gene is TRBD1 (6 bases). The CDR3 extends over 17 amino acids. Trimming took 6 bases from V and 2 from J, leaving 22 bases between them. Germline CDR1 reads WNHNN; CDR2 reads SYGVQD (reference sequence). The CDR3 protein is CASRNPSQGLVNYGYTF. The CDR3 bases are TGCGCCAGCAGGAACCCCTCACAGGGATTAGTGAACTATGGCTACACCTTC.

This clone was found a few times. This chain uses TRBV6-5 with TRBJ2-7; D is possibly TRBD1 (6 bases). Germline V gene data show CDR1 as MNHEY and CDR2 as SVGAGI. This CDR3 is built from 15 residues. Trimming removed 0 bases from V and 0 bases from J, with 9 bases in between. The chain's CDR3 is CASSYSTGFSYEQYF. The CDR3 region has the DNA TGTGCCAGCAGTTACTCGACAGGTTTCTCCTACGAGCAGTACTTC.

In this sample, this clone turned up a few times. The chain carries TRBV7-9 and TRBJ1-1; perhaps TRBD1 as D (5 bases). Looked up from germline, CDR1 is SEHNR and CDR2 is FQNEAQ (reference sequence). The CDR3 contains 15 residues. V lost 5 bases and J 2 bases, leaving 15 bases between the germline ends. The CDR3 spells CASSTPDRQNTEAFF. Here the CDR3 DNA reads TGTGCCAGCAGCACTCCAGACAGACAAAACACTGAAGCTTTCTTT.

This clone has just a few counts. This chain links TRBV5-4 with TRBJ1-3; perhaps TRBD1 as D (6 bases). From germline, CDR1 is SGHNT and CDR2 YYREEE (reference sequence). The V end lost 4 bases, the J end lost 2 bases, and 10 bases lay between the germline ends. This CDR3 contains 14 residues. CDR3 region: CASSTTGTGNTIYF. In DNA form, the CDR3 reads TGTGCCAGCAGCACTACAGGGACTGGAAACACCATATATTTT.

CDR3 loop: CAIKTGDGSGANVLTF. CDR3 nucleotide sequence: TGTGCCATCAAAACAGGGGATGGCTCTGGGGCCAACGTCCTGACTTTC. V usage is TRBV10-3 and J usage is TRBJ2-6; 7 nucleotides agree with TRBD1. Germline V gene sequence: CDR1 ENHRY, CDR2 SYGVKD. The CDR3 covers 16 residues. The V gene end was trimmed by 7 bases and the J gene end by 0 bases; junction bases not matched to a gene: 6.

The chain uses TRBV4-2 and TRBJ2-3; weak D call: TRBD2 (6 bases). This CDR3 is 15 amino acids long. CDR1 LGHNA and CDR2 YNFKEQ come from the germline V gene. V gave up 4 bases and J gave up 2 bases, with 13 bases separating them. The CDR3: CASSPLALLTDTQYF. Here the CDR3 DNA reads TGTGCCAGCAGCCCTCTAGCGCTCCTCACAGATACGCAGTATTTT.

V gene TRBV5-4 combines with J gene TRBJ2-6; TRBD1 might be the D (6 bases). Deletions cut 3 bases from V and 3 bases from J, with 10 bases between. CDR1 SGHNT and CDR2 YYREEE come from the germline V gene (reference sequence). The CDR3 sequence is 15 residues long. DNA for the CDR3: TGTGCCAGCAGCTCCACAGGGTTTGGGGCCAACGTCCTGACTTTC. It codes for CASSSTGFGANVLTF. Together with reference TRBV5-4 and TRBJ2-6, the CDR3 gives the full variable domain: ETGVTQSPTHLIKTRGQQVTLRCSSQSGHNTVSWYQQALGQGPQFIFQYYREEENGRGNFPPRFSGLQFPNYSSELNVNALELDDSALYLCASSSTGFGANVLTFGAGSRLTVL.